A selection of T cell receptor beta chains follows, all from one sample in a study of blood T cell repertoires in COVID-19. This table comes from immunoSEQ multiplex PCR, and its TCRdb copy is limited to in-frame clones, with some not included. The profile shows some 350,000 clones, around 83% of them singletons. Material: peripheral blood. These TCRs come from a man aged 25-45 years with active or convalescent COVID-19. CDR3s include the opening cysteine and the closing phenylalanine or tryptophan. The D gene is left open where the match is weak. Expanded clones are given a class, and other clones once, few, many or no size at all.

J | size | D | V | DNA | CDR3
TRBJ2-7 | . | TRBD2 | TRBV19 | TGTGCCAGTAGTGCTCGACCGGGACTAGGCTACGAGCAGTACTTC | CASSARPGLGYEQYF
TRBJ1-3 | . | . | TRBV7-6 | TGTGCCAGCAGCTTGGGGGCTTCTGGAAACACCATATATTTT | CASSLGASGNTIYF
TRBJ2-7 | . | . | TRBV30 | TGTGCCTGGAGTATAGTCTCCTACGAGCAGTACTTC | CAWSIVSYEQYF
TRBJ1-2 | . | . | TRBV28 | TGTGCCAGCAGTTTCAGGGCCTATGGCTACACCTTC | CASSFRAYGYTF
TRBJ2-3 | . | TRBD2 | TRBV30 | TGTGCCTGGACTAGCGGGACCAATACGCAGTATTTT | CAWTSGTNTQYF
TRBJ1-1 | few | TRBD1 | TRBV19 | TGTGCCAGTAGGTCTGTGACAGGGGCGCACACTGAAGCTTTCTTT | CASRSVTGAHTEAFF
TRBJ2-3 | . | TRBD2 | TRBV4-3 | TGCGCCAGCAGCCAAGAGGTTAGCGGGGGGGCTCTCCGTGGCACAGATACGCAGTATTTT | CASSQEVSGGALRGTDTQYF
TRBJ2-7 | . | TRBD2 | TRBV6-2/TRBV6-3 | TGTGCCAGCACTTATAGCGGGGCAACCTACGAGCAGTACTTC | CASTYSGATYEQYF
TRBJ1-1 | . | . | TRBV6-5 | TGTGCCAGCAGTTACTCGAGGAGGGGTGAAGCTTTCTTT | CASSYSRRGEAFF
TRBJ1-2 | . | . | TRBV6-5 | TGTGCCAGCAGTTCCGACCGGGCTAACTATGGCTACACCTTC | CASSSDRANYGYTF
TRBJ1-1 | . | . | TRBV29-1 | TGCAGCGCGGCTAGGGGCTCGAACACTGAAGCTTTCTTT | CSAARGSNTEAFF
TRBJ2-7 | once | . | TRBV3-1/TRBV3-2 | TGTGCCAGCAGCCAAGAGGTTCGGGAGCTCGACGAGCAGTACTTC | CASSQEVRELDEQYF
TRBJ2-1 | . | . | TRBV9 | TGTGCCAGCAGCGGATTACAGGATCACTACAATGAGCAGTTCTTC | CASSGLQDHYNEQFF
TRBJ1-3 | once | . | TRBV29-1 | TGCAGCGTTGGCGAGAGCTCTGGAAACACCATATATTTT | CSVGESSGNTIYF
TRBJ2-1 | . | . | TRBV4-1 | TGCGCCAGCAGCCAAGGGGGAGAGCGGGAGCAGTTCTTC | CASSQGGEREQFF
TRBJ2-7 | . | . | TRBV15 | TGTGCCACCAGCAATAACAGAAGCCCCTACGAGCAGTACTTC | CATSNNRSPYEQYF
TRBJ1-3 | . | . | TRBV6-1 | TGTGCCAGCAGTGCCTCGGCTGGAAACACCATATATTTT | CASSASAGNTIYF
TRBJ2-1 | . | . | TRBV9 | TGTGCCAGCAGCGTAGGAGGATGGCTTTACAATGAGCAGTTCTTC | CASSVGGWLYNEQFF
TRBJ2-2 | . | . | TRBV4-3 | TGCGCCAGCAGCCAAAGTACGGACAGCGCAGGGGAGCTGTTTTTT | CASSQSTDSAGELFF
TRBJ2-1 | . | TRBD2 | TRBV7-8 | TGTGCCAGCAGCTCCAAGGGACGACTAGCGGGGGGGGATGAGCAGTTCTTC | CASSSKGRLAGGDEQFF
TRBJ2-3 | . | TRBD2 | TRBV28 | TGTGCCAGCAGTTTAGCGGGAGGGATCACAGATACGCAGTATTTT | CASSLAGGITDTQYF
TRBJ1-5 | . | . | TRBV10-3 | TGTGCCATCAGTGAGTATAACAGCTATGCGAGCAATCAGCCCCAGCATTTT | CAISEYNSYASNQPQHF
TRBJ2-1 | . | TRBD2 | TRBV2 | TGTGCCAGCATTACCGGGACTAGCGGGAGCGATGAGCAGTTCTTC | CASITGTSGSDEQFF
TRBJ2-7 | . | . | TRBV11-2 | TGTGCCAGCAGCTTAGCCCCTCGAACTTACGAGCAGTACTTC | CASSLAPRTYEQYF
TRBJ1-1 | . | . | TRBV9 | TGTGCCAGCAGCCCGGCGGGGATAATGAACACTGAAGCTTTCTTT | CASSPAGIMNTEAFF
TRBJ2-5 | once | TRBD1 | TRBV30 | TGTGCCTGGAAAAAACAGGGGTACCAAGAGACCCAGTACTTC | CAWKKQGYQETQYF
TRBJ1-1 | . | TRBD1 | TRBV5-5 | TGTGCCAGCAGCCAACAGGGGGCGCGTACTGAAGCTTTCTTT | CASSQQGARTEAFF
TRBJ2-5 | . | . | TRBV9 | TGTGCCAGCAGCCCCTGGACAGAAGAGACCCAGTACTTC | CASSPWTEETQYF
TRBJ2-7 | . | TRBD1 | TRBV9 | TGTGCCAGCAGTCCTCGGACAGGGGGCGGGAACGAGCAGTACTTC | CASSPRTGGGNEQYF
TRBJ2-1 | . | . | TRBV5-6 | TGTGCCAGCAGCTTGGGAGCTGGACTTCGGGGTGAGCAGTTCTTC | CASSLGAGLRGEQFF
TRBJ2-1 | . | TRBD2 | TRBV5-1 | TGCGCCAGCACCAGGTCTCTGGGGCTAGCGGGGGGGGCCTCCTACAATGAGCAGTTCTTC | CASTRSLGLAGGASYNEQFF
TRBJ2-1 | . | . | TRBV3-1/TRBV3-2 | TGTGCCAGCAGCCAAGACAGACCCGGGGATGAGCAGTTCTTC | CASSQDRPGDEQFF
TRBJ2-5 | . | . | TRBV28 | TGTGCCAGCAGTCACCTCCGGGACTCCCACCAAGAGACCCAGTACTTC | CASSHLRDSHQETQYF
TRBJ2-2 | once | . | TRBV30 | TGTGCCTGGAGTGGTCAGGGATGGTACACCGGGGAGCTGTTTTTT | CAWSGQGWYTGELFF
TRBJ2-1 | . | TRBD2 | TRBV28 | TGTGCCAGCAGTTTATCGGTAGGGAGCGGGAGTAGCGATGAGCAGTTCTTC | CASSLSVGSGSSDEQFF
TRBJ2-3 | . | TRBD1 | TRBV5-1 | TGCGCCAGCAGCCCGGGACAGGGGATGGATACGCAGTATTTT | CASSPGQGMDTQYF
TRBJ2-2 | . | . | TRBV2 | TGTGCTAGCAGTGAAGCAGGAGGAGGGCTAAAAGGCACCGGGGAGCTGTTTTTT | CASSEAGGGLKGTGELFF
TRBJ1-2 | . | TRBD1 | TRBV7-2 | TGTGCCAGCAGCTCGCCGGGGACAGCCAATGGCTACACCTTC | CASSSPGTANGYTF
TRBJ2-6 | . | . | TRBV28 | TGTGCCAGCAGTTTACATGAGGCTGGGGCCAACGTCCTGACTTTC | CASSLHEAGANVLTF
TRBJ1-1 | . | . | TRBV5-4 | TGTGCCAGCAGCTTGGGGGGGGGCAGAGAAGCTTTCTTT | CASSLGGGREAFF
TRBJ2-5 | . | TRBD2 | TRBV7-9 | TGTGCCAGCAGCACCGGGACTAGCAGCCAAGAGACCCAGTACTTC | CASSTGTSSQETQYF
TRBJ1-2 | . | . | TRBV11-2 | TGTGCCAGCAGCCCTGGCCCAGGGAAGAACTATGGCTACACCTTC | CASSPGPGKNYGYTF
TRBJ2-4 | . | . | TRBV12-3/TRBV12-4 | TGTGCCAGCACCCTGGGCGCCGAAAACATTCAGTACTTC | CASTLGAENIQYF
TRBJ1-4 | . | . | TRBV7-2 | TGTGCCAGCAGCTTAGAGATACAGACTAATGAAAAACTGTTTTTT | CASSLEIQTNEKLFF
TRBJ1-2 | few | . | TRBV6-2/TRBV6-3 | TGTGCCAGCAACCCGGGGCAGTACTATGGCTACACCTTC | CASNPGQYYGYTF
TRBJ1-3 | . | . | TRBV19 | TGTGCCAGTAGTATAACCTCTGGAGGAATTAACGGAAACACCATATATTTT | CASSITSGGINGNTIYF